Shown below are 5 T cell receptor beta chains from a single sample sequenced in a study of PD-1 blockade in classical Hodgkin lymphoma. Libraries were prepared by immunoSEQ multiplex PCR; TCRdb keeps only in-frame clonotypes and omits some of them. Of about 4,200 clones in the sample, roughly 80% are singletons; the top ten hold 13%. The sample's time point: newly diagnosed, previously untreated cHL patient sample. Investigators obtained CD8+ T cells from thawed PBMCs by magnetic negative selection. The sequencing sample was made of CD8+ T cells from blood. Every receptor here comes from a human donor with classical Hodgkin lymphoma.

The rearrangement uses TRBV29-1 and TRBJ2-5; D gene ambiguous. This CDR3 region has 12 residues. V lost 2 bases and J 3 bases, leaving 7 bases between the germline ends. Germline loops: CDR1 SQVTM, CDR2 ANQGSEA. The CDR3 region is CSVEFGEETQYF. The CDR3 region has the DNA TGCAGCGTTGAATTTGGGGAAGAGACCCAGTACTTC.

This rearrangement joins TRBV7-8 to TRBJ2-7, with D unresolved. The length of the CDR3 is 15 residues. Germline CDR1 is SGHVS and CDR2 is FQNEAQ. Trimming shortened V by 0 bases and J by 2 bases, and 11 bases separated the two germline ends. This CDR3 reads CASSLAVGITYEQYF. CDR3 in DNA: TGTGCCAGCAGCTTAGCGGTCGGAATTACCTACGAGCAGTACTTC. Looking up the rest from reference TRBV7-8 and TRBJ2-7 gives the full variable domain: GAGVSQSPRYKVAKRGQDVALRCDPISGHVSLFWYQQALGQGPEFLTYFQNEAQLDKSGLPSDRFFAERPEGSVSTLKIQRTQQEDSAVYLCASSLAVGITYEQYFGPGTRLTVT.

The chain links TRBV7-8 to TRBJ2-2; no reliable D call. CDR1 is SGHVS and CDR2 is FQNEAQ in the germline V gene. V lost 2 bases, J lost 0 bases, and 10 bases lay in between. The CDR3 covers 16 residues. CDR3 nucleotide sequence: TGTGCCAGCAGCTTAAGTGCCAGGTCGAACACCGGGGAGCTGTTTTTT. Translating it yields CASSLSARSNTGELFF.

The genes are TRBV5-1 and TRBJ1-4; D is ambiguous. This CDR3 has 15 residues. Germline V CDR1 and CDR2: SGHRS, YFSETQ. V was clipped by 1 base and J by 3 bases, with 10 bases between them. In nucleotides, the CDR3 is TGCGCCAGCAGCTTGCGAGGGCTTGCTAATGAAAAACTGTTTTTT. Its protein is CASSLRGLANEKLFF. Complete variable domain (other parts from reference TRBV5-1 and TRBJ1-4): KAGVTQTPRYLIKTRGQQVTLSCSPISGHRSVSWYQQTPGQGLQFLFEYFSETQRNKGNFPGRFSGRQFSNSRSEMNVSTLELGDSALYLCASSLRGLANEKLFFGSGTQLSVL.

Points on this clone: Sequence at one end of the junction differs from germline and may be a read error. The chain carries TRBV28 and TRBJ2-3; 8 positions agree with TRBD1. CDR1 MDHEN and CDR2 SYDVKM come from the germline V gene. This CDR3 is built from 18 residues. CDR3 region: CASSLWSGQGIDTDTQYF. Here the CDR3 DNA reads TGTGCCAGCAGCTTATGGTCCGGACAGGGCATAGACACAGATACGCAGTATTTT.